This T cell receptor beta chain was found in a study of control samples from healthy donors and cancer patients. Produced via immunoSEQ multiplex PCR; TCRdb's table is partial and in-frame only. The table shows under 150,000 clones, with 88% occurring only once. The CDR3 is 14 amino acids. Germline V gene lookup returns CDR1 GTSNPN and CDR2 SVGIG (reference sequence). V lost 4 bases to trimming and J lost 1 base; unmatched junction nucleotides: 5. Sequenced input: blood. The genes are TRBV30 and TRBJ1-2; TRBD1 matches 8 bases. This clonotype originated in a middle-aged man in good health. The CDR3 spells CAWTDRADNYGYTF. CDR3 nucleotides: TGTGCCTGGACGGACAGGGCGGATAACTATGGCTACACCTTC. Together with reference TRBV30 and TRBJ1-2, the CDR3 gives the full variable domain: SQTIHQWPATLVQPVGSPLSLECTVEGTSNPNLYWYRQAAGRGLQLLFYSVGIGQISSEVPQNLSASRPQDRQFILSSKKLLLSDSGFYLCAWTDRADNYGYTFGSGTRLTVV.